The rows below give T cell receptor beta chains drawn from one sample of a study of beta chain features in type 1 diabetes. Sequencing used immunoSEQ multiplex PCR; TCRdb keeps in-frame clones, though not all of them. Among about 900,000 clones listed, roughly a sixth were seen once. The sample consisted of naive CD4+ T cells from blood. The origin of the receptors is a woman aged 18-30 years in good health. CDR3s include the opening cysteine and the closing phenylalanine or tryptophan. Each record gives: V gene, CDR3 length, J gene, CDR3 protein.

>TRBV4-3|15|TRBJ2-3
CASSQDGGNEVTQYF
>TRBV27|14|TRBJ2-7
CASSKRTPSYEQYF
>TRBV28|13|TRBJ2-2
CASSVTNTGELFF
>TRBV5-6|18|TRBJ2-2
CASSKGLAGVRGTGELFF
>TRBV5-4|15|TRBJ2-5
CASSSKDRAGETQYF
>TRBV29-1|11|TRBJ2-1
CSGNRDHEQFF
>TRBV2|15|TRBJ2-6
CASSRQGAGANVLTF
>TRBV18|14|TRBJ1-1
CASSPVGSDTEAFF
>TRBV6-6|14|TRBJ2-4
CASRAAGAKNIQYF
>TRBV5-1|15|TRBJ2-7
CASSLVGGRSYEQYF
>TRBV11-2|14|TRBJ1-1
CASREQGGRAEAFF
>TRBV7-3|15|TRBJ2-2
CASSLGAGNTGELFF
>TRBV2|12|TRBJ2-5
CASSDLVETQYF
>TRBV6-6|11|TRBJ2-5
CASRTQETQYF
>TRBV28|21|TRBJ2-1
CASSSRGLAGVVDMIYNEQFF
>TRBV11-2|15|TRBJ2-7
CASSPHGGFLYEQYF